This TCR beta chain was identified during a study of T cell repertoires in cytomegalovirus infection. Across the whole study: The authors used CMV epitopes that were HLA-C-restricted (recently identified) and HLA-B-restricted (well studied).

TCRdb reprocessed the reads via MiXCR and lists one record per CDR3 protein. The data hold about 900,000 distinct CDR3 sequences, with about 33% observed a single time. This clonotype was picked up a small number of times. Its antigen is not known. This CDR3 comprises 14 residues. The germline CDR1 and CDR2 sequences are MNHEY and SVGEGT. V lost 5 bases, J lost 4 bases, and 11 bases lay in between. The receptor comes from a human donor in good health (CMV status not recorded). Some clones in this sample may be carry-over from other donors' samples. This rearrangement joins TRBV6-2 or TRBV6-3 to TRBJ1-4; D gene uncertain. The sequences come from cultured CD8+ T cells from PBMCs, collected from culture after CMV antigen stimulation. CDR3 sequence (DNA): TGTGCCAGCAGTCCGGATAGCCGTAATGAAAAACTGTTTTTT. Encoded protein: CASSPDSRNEKLFF.